This T cell receptor beta chain derives from a study of identical twins. The V end was cut by 1 base, the J end by 10 bases, with 12 bases between. CDR3 length: 13 residues. This clonotype has just a few counts. One entry per CDR3 protein, called by TCRdb with MiXCR from the 5' RACE reads. Of a few hundred thousand distinct CDR3 sequences in the sample, more than 9% were seen once. The same data also contributed to another study, on yellow fever vaccine responses in identical twins.

The receptor was isolated from a woman aged 18-30 years in good health. Sequencing was done on a sample of PBMCs. The chain links TRBV12-3 or TRBV12-4 to TRBJ2-3; D may be TRBD2 (6 bases). The CDR3 region is CASSLGEDWPQYF. DNA for the CDR3: TGTGCCAGCAGTTTAGGGGAGGATTGGCCGCAGTATTTT.